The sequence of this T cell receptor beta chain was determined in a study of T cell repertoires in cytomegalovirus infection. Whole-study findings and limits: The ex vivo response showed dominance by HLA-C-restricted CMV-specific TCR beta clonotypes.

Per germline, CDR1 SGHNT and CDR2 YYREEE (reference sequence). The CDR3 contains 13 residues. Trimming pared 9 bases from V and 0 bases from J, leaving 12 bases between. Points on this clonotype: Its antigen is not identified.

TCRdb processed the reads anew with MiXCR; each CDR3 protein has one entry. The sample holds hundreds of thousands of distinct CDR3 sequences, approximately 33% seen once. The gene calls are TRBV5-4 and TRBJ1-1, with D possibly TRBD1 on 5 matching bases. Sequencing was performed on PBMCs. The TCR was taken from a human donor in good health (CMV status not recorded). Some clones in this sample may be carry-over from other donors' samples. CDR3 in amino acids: CAMGKGLNTEAFF. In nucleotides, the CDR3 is TGTGCCATGGGAAAGGGGTTGAACACTGAAGCTTTCTTT.